This is a list of T cell receptor beta chains from one sample in a study of T-cell memory formation after mild COVID-19. MiXCR, run by TCRdb on the 5' RACE reads, gives a single entry per CDR3 protein. The sample lists 280,000 or so distinct CDR3 sequences; 18% were seen once. Sequenced material: PBMCs or a T cell subset sorted from them (not recorded which). The receptors stem from a man aged 18 to 29 who had mild COVID-19 (a few samples of this study predate the infection). Cell type and time point are not known. Both conserved end residues are part of each CDR3. A D gene is named only where the DNA matches it firmly. The size of a clone is reported for some rows only, either as once, few or many, or as a class for expanded clones.

D: .; J: TRBJ2-2; V: TRBV2; size: few; DNA: TGTGCCACCTCGATGGGGAGAGCGAACACCGGGGAGCTGTTTTTT; CDR3: CATSMGRANTGELFF
D: .; J: TRBJ1-1; V: TRBV5-1; size: few; DNA: TGCGCCAGCAGCTTCACTCAAGGGGTTCTGAACACTGAAGCTTTCTTT; CDR3: CASSFTQGVLNTEAFF
D: .; J: TRBJ2-1; V: TRBV6-5; size: .; DNA: TGTGCCAGCAGTTACTCGATCCACAATGAGCAGTTCTTC; CDR3: CASSYSIHNEQFF
D: .; J: TRBJ2-3; V: TRBV7-2; size: .; DNA: TGTGCCAGCAGCCTTTCATCTAGCACAGATACGCAGTATTTT; CDR3: CASSLSSSTDTQYF
D: .; J: TRBJ1-5; V: TRBV27; size: once; DNA: TGTGCCAGCAGTTTTTTGGGGGCTGCGGGTCAGCCCCAGCATTTT; CDR3: CASSFLGAAGQPQHF
D: TRBD2; J: TRBJ2-1; V: TRBV5-1; size: few; DNA: TGCGCCAGCAGCTTGGCCGGGCTAGCGGGGAGTGAGCAGTTCTTC; CDR3: CASSLAGLAGSEQFF
D: TRBD2; J: TRBJ2-3; V: TRBV5-1; size: .; DNA: TGCGCCAGCAGCCGTTGGCCGGGGGGAGGTACGCAGTATTTT; CDR3: CASSRWPGGGTQYF
D: .; J: TRBJ2-3; V: TRBV7-9; size: .; DNA: TGTGCCAGCCGCGTTTCTAGCACAGATACGCAGTATTTT; CDR3: CASRVSSTDTQYF
D: .; J: TRBJ2-2; V: TRBV28; size: .; DNA: TGTGCCAGCAGTGTCAACACCGGGGAGCTGTTTTTT; CDR3: CASSVNTGELFF
D: TRBD1; J: TRBJ1-1; V: TRBV3-1; size: .; DNA: TGTGCCAGCCTACAGGGGGCCGGGACTGAAGCTTTCTTT; CDR3: CASLQGAGTEAFF
D: TRBD1; J: TRBJ2-1; V: TRBV28; size: few; DNA: TGTGCCAGCAGAGGACAGGACCTAGGTGGTGAGCAGTTCTTC; CDR3: CASRGQDLGGEQFF